These T cell receptor beta chains were read from a single sample in a study of shared clonotypes between healthy human individuals. The method was immunoSEQ multiplex PCR; TCRdb's version includes in-frame clones alone and lacks a portion of them. Here the sample spans over a million clones, 75% to 80% being singletons. The sequencing input was memory CD4+ T cells from PBMCs. Every receptor here comes from a man aged 18 to 35 in good health. Some clones in this sample may be carry-over from other donors' samples. Each CDR3 is given with its conserved first and last residue. A D gene is named only where the DNA matches it firmly. Expanded clones get a size class; other rows say once, few or many, or leave the size out.

abundance	v_gene	d_gene	j_gene	CDR3aa	CDR3nt
.	TRBV7-9	.	TRBJ2-3	CASSSRVWTDTQYF	TGTGCCAGCAGCTCCAGGGTGTGGACAGATACGCAGTATTTT
.	TRBV5-1	TRBD2	TRBJ2-3	CASSRGRLAGSTDTQYF	TGCGCCAGCAGCAGGGGTCGGTTAGCGGGATCCACAGATACGCAGTATTTT
.	TRBV5-6	.	TRBJ2-5	CASRRDLTGQETQYF	TGTGCCAGCCGACGGGACTTAACGGGTCAAGAGACCCAGTACTTC
few	TRBV7-2	TRBD1	TRBJ1-1	CASSTLQGVGTEAFF	TGTGCCAGCAGCACACTACAGGGGGTGGGCACTGAAGCTTTCTTT
.	TRBV2	.	TRBJ2-7	CASSPDRASYEQYF	TGTGCCAGCAGCCCGGACAGAGCCTCCTACGAGCAGTACTTC
.	TRBV5-1	.	TRBJ2-5	CASSLGGVQETQYF	TGCGCCAGCAGCTTGGGTGGGGTTCAAGAGACCCAGTACTTC
.	TRBV6-5	.	TRBJ1-4	CASSYSRENEKLFF	TGTGCCAGCAGTTACTCGAGAGAGAATGAAAAACTGTTTTTT
.	TRBV28	.	TRBJ1-3	CASSLIGGSGNTIYF	TGTGCCAGCAGTTTAATCGGGGGATCTGGAAACACCATATATTTT
many	TRBV7-2	.	TRBJ1-2	CASSLGPVAGHGYTF	TGTGCCAGCAGCTTAGGGCCGGTGGCGGGCCATGGCTACACCTTC
few	TRBV5-1	TRBD1	TRBJ1-3	CASSSRPRDRGGNTIYF	TGCGCCAGCAGCTCCCGCCCCCGGGACAGGGGTGGAAACACCATATATTTT
.	TRBV5-1	.	TRBJ2-6	CASSDQGPGANVLTF	TGCGCCAGCAGCGACCAGGGTCCTGGGGCCAACGTCCTGACTTTC
.	TRBV7-2	.	TRBJ2-2	CASSSDGFSGELFF	TGTGCCAGCAGCTCCGACGGCTTTAGTGGGGAGCTGTTTTTT